This T cell receptor beta chain was recovered during a study of response to subunit inactivated influenza vaccine (dated by TCRdb to 2017 to 2018). Background for the entire study: Deep quantitative profiling of the T cell receptor repertoire was used in the study to follow responses to a trivalent subunit inactivated influenza vaccine. The research as a whole found: According to the authors, only a limited number of new T cells may be recruited by each seasonal influenza vaccination.

About this clonotype itself: Its antigen specificity is not known. No much larger clone exists at a distance of one base, and base qualities are not known.

Library construction relied on RT-PCR. The reads were generated on an Illumina HiSeq 2500. TCRdb reran the public reads through fastp at Q25 and MiXCR, keeping productive beta chains. A single entry per CDR3 protein holds the most common genes and DNA from its merged rows. Recorded for this sample are hundreds of thousands of distinct CDR3 sequences; about a sixth of them occurred a single time. Around a tenth of the sample goes to the ten largest clones. V sheds 2 bases and J sheds 4 bases, leaving 8 bases between their ends. Spanning cysteine to phenylalanine, the CDR3 consists of 13 amino acids. The DNA shown is the 39-base CDR3, in frame from base 1. From the germline V gene, CDR1 is ENHRY and CDR2 is SYGVKD.

This sample comprised PBMCs from blood, obtained 11 to 12 days after vaccination. In this chain, TRBV10-3 is recombined with TRBJ2-5, with no confidently assigned D gene. The source of this sequence is a man aged 45-65 years who received an inactivated influenza vaccine. Donor details come from another sample of the same person, matched by shared clones. CDR3 protein: CAISEMGIETQYF. At the DNA level, the sequence is TGTGCCATCAGTGAGATGGGGATAGAGACCCAGTACTTC.